The T cell receptor beta chain described here comes from a study of cytomegalovirus exposure and HLA in healthy donors. Study-wide results and caveats: Most CMV-associated TCR beta chains were later found to appear HLA-restricted.

Deletions cut 1 base from V and 1 base from J, with 7 bases between. Germline lookup yields CDR1 KGHSH and CDR2 LQKENI. This CDR3 is 14 amino acids long. Both 60 Vbeta primers and 13 Jbeta primers went into the PCR. Using immunoSEQ multiplex PCR, the repertoire was profiled, and TCRdb retains in-frame clones only, with some absent. Altogether around 52,000 clones are present, about 86% being singletons, with the ten largest covering approximately 1.7%. In regard to this clone: Its antigen remains unknown.

The chain combines TRBV18 with TRBJ1-1, with D unresolved. Sequences were obtained from PBMCs. This clonotype was sampled from a man aged 35-49 years in good health and CMV-seronegative. This chain's CDR3 is CASSPQIENTEAFF. In DNA form, the CDR3 reads TGTGCCAGCTCACCACAGATAGAGAACACTGAAGCTTTCTTT. The full variable domain, completed using reference TRBV18 and TRBJ1-1, is NAGVMQNPRHLVRRRGQEARLRCSPMKGHSHVYWYRQLPEEGLKFMVYLQKENIIDESGMPKERFSAEFPKEGPSILRIQQVVRGDSAAYFCASSPQIENTEAFFGQGTRLTVV.